These T cell receptor beta chains were read from a single sample in a study of metastatic and nonmetastatic thyroid tumors. TCRdb ran MiXCR on the PCR reads. Seen here are under 95,000 clones, 9.5% to 15% observed once, and the top ten hold about 11%. Sequencing used blood. The receptors were gathered from a female donor with papillary thyroid cancer or a benign thyroid nodule (not recorded which). Some clones in this sample may be carry-over from other donors' samples. CDR3s include the opening cysteine and the closing phenylalanine or tryptophan. D genes are given only for firm matches. Expanded clones get a size class; other rows say once, few or many, or leave the size out.

clone size: many; V gene: TRBV9; J gene: TRBJ2-7; D gene: NA; CDR3 DNA: TGTGCCAGCAGCGTAGCTGGGGACTCCGTGATATACGAGCAGTACTTC; CDR3 protein: CASSVAGDSVIYEQYF
clone size: NA; V gene: TRBV19; J gene: TRBJ1-1; D gene: TRBD1; CDR3 DNA: TGTGCCAGTAGTACATCCAGGGGGCTAATGAACACTGAAGCTTTCTTT; CDR3 protein: CASSTSRGLMNTEAFF
clone size: few; V gene: TRBV27; J gene: TRBJ1-2; D gene: NA; CDR3 DNA: TGTGCCAGCAGTTTAAAGTGGGCGAGTGTCTACACCTTC; CDR3 protein: CASSLKWASVYTF
clone size: many; V gene: TRBV5-1; J gene: TRBJ2-1; D gene: TRBD2; CDR3 DNA: TGCGCCAGCAGCTTAACCGGGACTAGAAATCACAATGAGCAGTTCTTC; CDR3 protein: CASSLTGTRNHNEQFF
clone size: many; V gene: TRBV11-2; J gene: TRBJ2-4; D gene: NA; CDR3 DNA: TGTGCCAGCAGCCGCCCCCCCAGCGGGATTCAGTACTTC; CDR3 protein: CASSRPPSGIQYF
clone size: few; V gene: TRBV6-1; J gene: TRBJ1-2; D gene: NA; CDR3 DNA: TGTGCCAGCACTGAGGACGCTCAGAGGGATGGCTACACCTTC; CDR3 protein: CASTEDAQRDGYTF
clone size: many; V gene: TRBV19; J gene: TRBJ1-1; D gene: NA; CDR3 DNA: TGTGCCAGTAGTTCTCGGGGCAGCGCAGTGTTCGCTGAAGCTTTCTTT; CDR3 protein: CASSSRGSAVFAEAFF
clone size: many; V gene: TRBV6-1; J gene: TRBJ2-3; D gene: NA; CDR3 DNA: TGTGCCAGCAGTGAAGCTGGCCTGGTAGTTGTAACAGATACGCAGTATTTT; CDR3 protein: CASSEAGLVVVTDTQYF
clone size: many; V gene: TRBV20-1; J gene: TRBJ2-7; D gene: TRBD2; CDR3 DNA: TGCAGTGCTAGATCGGGAGGGTTCTCCTACGAGCAGTACTTC; CDR3 protein: CSARSGGFSYEQYF
clone size: NA; V gene: TRBV5-6; J gene: TRBJ1-4; D gene: TRBD1; CDR3 DNA: TGTGCCAGCAGCATAAGACAGGGGCCGGATGAAAAACTGTTTTTT; CDR3 protein: CASSIRQGPDEKLFF
clone size: many; V gene: TRBV3-1; J gene: TRBJ2-7; D gene: NA; CDR3 DNA: TGTGCCAGCAGCCAAGACAGGGGAGTCGGCGAGCAGTACTTC; CDR3 protein: CASSQDRGVGEQYF
clone size: many; V gene: TRBV7-8; J gene: TRBJ2-3; D gene: TRBD2; CDR3 DNA: TGTGCCAGCAGCTTAATTCCTAGCGGGGGAGGGGCAGATACGCAGTATTTT; CDR3 protein: CASSLIPSGGGADTQYF
clone size: many; V gene: TRBV30; J gene: TRBJ2-7; D gene: NA; CDR3 DNA: TGTGCCTGGAGTGCCAGGGGTCAGGAGCAGTACTTC; CDR3 protein: CAWSARGQEQYF
clone size: many; V gene: TRBV11-1; J gene: TRBJ1-1; D gene: NA; CDR3 DNA: TGTGCCAGCAGCCGTACGACACAAACCGAAGCTTTCTTT; CDR3 protein: CASSRTTQTEAFF
clone size: medium-sized; V gene: TRBV20-1; J gene: TRBJ2-3; D gene: TRBD1; CDR3 DNA: TGCAGTGCTAGAGGGGGGACAGGGACGATGATACCGGTCACAGATACGCAGTATTTT; CDR3 protein: CSARGGTGTMIPVTDTQYF
clone size: many; V gene: TRBV20-1; J gene: TRBJ2-1; D gene: TRBD2; CDR3 DNA: TGCAGTGCTGATTCAGCGGGAGTTTCCTACAATGAGCAGTTCTTC; CDR3 protein: CSADSAGVSYNEQFF
clone size: many; V gene: TRBV19; J gene: TRBJ1-5; D gene: NA; CDR3 DNA: TGTGCCAGTACGAAGGCAGGGAGCAATCAGCCCCAGCATTTT; CDR3 protein: CASTKAGSNQPQHF
clone size: many; V gene: TRBV20-1; J gene: TRBJ2-7; D gene: NA; CDR3 DNA: TGCAGTGCTTCTGGCCAGGGTGCCGAGCAGTACTTC; CDR3 protein: CSASGQGAEQYF
clone size: many; V gene: TRBV9; J gene: TRBJ1-3; D gene: NA; CDR3 DNA: TGTGCCAGCAGCAAGGCGGCAGCCTCTGGAAACACCATATATTTT; CDR3 protein: CASSKAAASGNTIYF
clone size: NA; V gene: TRBV9; J gene: TRBJ1-2; D gene: NA; CDR3 DNA: TGTGCCAGCAGCCCTCCGGGGGCTGAAATGTATGGCTACACCTTC; CDR3 protein: CASSPPGAEMYGYTF
clone size: many; V gene: TRBV7-9; J gene: TRBJ1-2; D gene: TRBD1; CDR3 DNA: TGTGCCAGCAGCTTCCCGTGGTCGATAAACAGGGGAAACTATGGCTACACCTTC; CDR3 protein: CASSFPWSINRGNYGYTF
clone size: many; V gene: TRBV19; J gene: TRBJ1-5; D gene: NA; CDR3 DNA: TGTGCCAGTAGGCAAAGCAATCAGCCCCAGCATTTT; CDR3 protein: CASRQSNQPQHF
clone size: many; V gene: TRBV28; J gene: TRBJ2-7; D gene: NA; CDR3 DNA: TGTGCCAGCGGACGGTACGAGCAGTACTTC; CDR3 protein: CASGRYEQYF
clone size: few; V gene: TRBV20-1; J gene: TRBJ2-7; D gene: TRBD2; CDR3 DNA: TGCAGTGCTGGGGGACTAGCGGGAGACAACGAGCAGTACTTC; CDR3 protein: CSAGGLAGDNEQYF
clone size: few; V gene: TRBV3-1; J gene: TRBJ1-2; D gene: NA; CDR3 DNA: TGTGTCAGCAGCCAGGACAGCAGCTACGGCTACACCTTC; CDR3 protein: CVSSQDSSYGYTF
clone size: many; V gene: TRBV30; J gene: TRBJ2-7; D gene: TRBD1; CDR3 DNA: TGTGCCTGGAAAAGGGACAGGAGAACCTACGAGCAGTACTTC; CDR3 protein: CAWKRDRRTYEQYF
clone size: many; V gene: TRBV5-1; J gene: TRBJ2-4; D gene: NA; CDR3 DNA: TGCGCCAGCAGCTTGGGGGATTCTCCCATTCAGTACTTC; CDR3 protein: CASSLGDSPIQYF
clone size: many; V gene: TRBV11-2; J gene: TRBJ2-1; D gene: NA; CDR3 DNA: TGTGCCAGCAGCTTAGGGGCGGTAGCCCATGAGCAGTTCTTC; CDR3 protein: CASSLGAVAHEQFF
clone size: many; V gene: TRBV6-2/TRBV6-3; J gene: TRBJ2-2; D gene: NA; CDR3 DNA: TGTGCCAGCAGTTACCGTCGAGACACCGGGGAGCTGTTTTTT; CDR3 protein: CASSYRRDTGELFF
clone size: NA; V gene: TRBV4-2; J gene: TRBJ1-2; D gene: TRBD1; CDR3 DNA: TGTGCCAGCAGAGGACAGGGAGTAGACTATGGCTACACCTTC; CDR3 protein: CASRGQGVDYGYTF
clone size: many; V gene: TRBV11-2; J gene: TRBJ2-1; D gene: NA; CDR3 DNA: TGTGCCAGCAGGCAAGTGGGACAACTATACAATGAGCAGTTCTTC; CDR3 protein: CASRQVGQLYNEQFF
clone size: few; V gene: TRBV7-8; J gene: TRBJ2-7; D gene: TRBD2; CDR3 DNA: TGTGCCAGCAGCTCGGGACTAGTCGGCGAGCAGTACTTC; CDR3 protein: CASSSGLVGEQYF
clone size: many; V gene: TRBV7-9; J gene: TRBJ2-5; D gene: TRBD2; CDR3 DNA: TGTGCCAGCAGCGTCGGGAGGGCGGTAGAGACCCAGTACTTC; CDR3 protein: CASSVGRAVETQYF
clone size: many; V gene: TRBV27; J gene: TRBJ2-1; D gene: TRBD2; CDR3 DNA: TGTGCCGCTGGGGGGGAGTTGGGTTATGAGCAGTTCTTC; CDR3 protein: CAAGGELGYEQFF
clone size: many; V gene: TRBV7-8; J gene: TRBJ2-1; D gene: TRBD1; CDR3 DNA: TGTGCCAGCAGCTTACAGGGGGCGTTCAATGAGCAGTTCTTC; CDR3 protein: CASSLQGAFNEQFF
clone size: many; V gene: TRBV7-2; J gene: TRBJ2-7; D gene: NA; CDR3 DNA: TGTGCCAGCAAATCGGACGGCTACGAGCAGTACTTC; CDR3 protein: CASKSDGYEQYF
clone size: many; V gene: TRBV6-2/TRBV6-3; J gene: TRBJ2-7; D gene: NA; CDR3 DNA: TGTGCCAGCAGTTTTTCGGACTCGAACCCTATATACGAGCAGTACTTC; CDR3 protein: CASSFSDSNPIYEQYF
clone size: NA; V gene: TRBV6-5; J gene: TRBJ2-7; D gene: NA; CDR3 DNA: TGTGCCAGCAGTTACTCCAATCGTGTGGATCGGGATGACTACGAGCAGTACTTC; CDR3 protein: CASSYSNRVDRDDYEQYF
clone size: many; V gene: TRBV6-1; J gene: TRBJ2-7; D gene: TRBD2; CDR3 DNA: TGTGCCAGCGTGGGGACTAGACCTTACGAGCAGTACTTC; CDR3 protein: CASVGTRPYEQYF
clone size: many; V gene: TRBV28; J gene: TRBJ2-6; D gene: NA; CDR3 DNA: TGTGCCAGCAGTGGGGGGACTGGGGCCAACGTCCTGACTTTC; CDR3 protein: CASSGGTGANVLTF
clone size: NA; V gene: TRBV10-2; J gene: TRBJ2-3; D gene: TRBD2; CDR3 DNA: TGCGCCACACAATTAGCGGGATTCACAGATACGCAGTATTTT; CDR3 protein: CATQLAGFTDTQYF